This entry describes one TCR beta chain. Its antigen is not identified. The sample comes from a study of regulatory T cells. Amplification used 52 TRBV primers and 13 TRBJ primers. Assay used: immunoSEQ multiplex PCR; TCRdb lists only in-frame clones, some missing. The top ten hold about 1.3% of the sample, which has over 20,000 clones, about 88% seen once. Study conclusions and caveats: Hydrophobic residues at CDR3 positions 6 and 7 were enriched in conventional CD4+ T cells of CD3G-deficient patients.

At testing, patients were 2 to 39 years old, with reduced naive and increased memory T-cell proportions. CD4+ cells were sorted into CD25-high CD127-low regulatory cells and CD25-low CD127-high conventional cells. The junction had 8 bases not matched to a gene; V was cut back by 5 bases and J by 1 base. The CDR3 sequence is 15 residues long. CDR1 is MNHNS and CDR2 is SASEGT in the germline V gene. This rearrangement joins TRBV6-1 to TRBJ2-7; the match to TRBD1 covers 7 bases. This receptor was taken from a child aged 10-17 years with CD3G deficiency. The sequenced sample was conventional CD4+ T cells sorted from blood. The CDR3 nucleotides are TGTGCCAGCAGTATGACAGGGATCAGGTCCTACGAGCAGTACTTC. This sequence encodes CASSMTGIRSYEQYF.